This TCR beta chain was retrieved from a study of vaccination effects on CD4 cells after COVID-19. Concerning this clone: Its antigen is unidentified.

The repertoire was sequenced with immunoSEQ multiplex PCR; TCRdb's copy has only in-frame clones and lacks some. The table includes about 20,000 clones, roughly three quarters detected once. Before sequencing took place, the ViraFEST assay used viral peptide pools to expand antigen-specific CD4+ T cells. Researchers isolated CD4+ T cells once roughly ten days of culture had elapsed. None of these healthy vaccinees had been infected with SARS-CoV-2 before vaccination. Each culture well received a few million PBMC. These cells were then cultured in IMDM with about 9.1 IU/ml IL-2 and about 9.4 ug/ml peptides. Study-level findings and limits: After vaccination, at late timepoints, clones induced by infection and by vaccine contracted markedly.

Germline V CDR1 and CDR2: SGHRS, YFSETQ. This CDR3 comprises 16 residues. The V and J ends lost 2 bases and 9 bases, in that order; junction bases with no gene match: 12. The source was CD4+ T cells from PBMCs cultured with HCoV-NL63 spike peptides, collected before COVID-19 vaccination. The chain links TRBV5-1 to TRBJ2-1; 9 nucleotides align to TRBD1. This clonotype was obtained from a human donor who received a COVID-19 vaccine. In DNA form, the CDR3 reads TGCGCCAGCAGCTTTGGAAGGGACAGGGCATTCGGTGAGCAGTTCTTC. Translation: CASSFGRDRAFGEQFF.